One and the same sample provided the 25 T cell receptor beta chains below, sequenced in a study of CD8 T cells in ankylosing spondylitis (TCRdb year 2017). Library construction relied on 5' RACE. The sample was run on an Illumina HiSeq 2500. TCRdb reran the public reads through fastp at Q25 and MiXCR, keeping productive beta chains. A single entry per CDR3 protein holds the most common genes and DNA from its merged rows. The sample includes about 240,000 distinct CDR3 sequences, with roughly 10% observed a single time. The biggest ten clones account for about 6.8% of the sample. The sequenced material came from blood, either unsorted or a sorted T cell fraction (not recorded which). The receptors were sampled from a male donor with ankylosing spondylitis or in good health (not recorded which).

This clonotype was picked up many times. The rearrangement joins TRBV7-2 to TRBJ1-2; D may be TRBD1 (6 bases). The V and J ends lost 1 base and 0 bases respectively, with 6 bases between them. Germline V gene sequence: CDR1 SGHTA, CDR2 FQGNSA. The CDR3 spans 14 residues. The CDR3 DNA is TGTGCCAGCAGCTTAGACAGGGCTAACTATGGCTACACCTTC. This codes for CASSLDRANYGYTF. The variable domain in full, completed from reference TRBV7-2 and TRBJ1-2, reads GAGVSQSPSNKVTEKGKDVELRCDPISGHTALYWYRQSLGQGLEFLIYFQGNSAPDKSGLPSDRFSAERTGGSVSTLTIQRTQQEDSAVYLCASSLDRANYGYTFGSGTRLTVV.

This clonotype was detected ten times or more. V usage is TRBV5-1 and J usage is TRBJ2-1, with 8 bases matching TRBD1. The germline gives CDR1 SGHRS, CDR2 YFSETQ. The length of the CDR3 is 15 residues. The V segment lost 5 bases and the J segment 9 bases; nucleotides outside the gene matches: 13. CDR3 nucleotide sequence: TGCGCCAGCAGTTCGACAGGGGACCCTAGGGGTGAGCAGTTCTTC. This gives the protein CASSSTGDPRGEQFF.

This clonotype has at least ten counts. The gene calls are TRBV12-3 or TRBV12-4 and TRBJ2-7, with TRBD2 matching over 8 bases. The J segment lost 4 bases and the V segment lost 3 bases, leaving 8 bases of the junction unmatched. CDR3 length: 15 residues. The CDR3 bases are TGTGCCAGCAGTTTGGAGCGGGGGTATAGTTACGAGCAGTACTTC. Its translation is CASSLERGYSYEQYF.

The table lists this clonotype with many counts. V usage is TRBV29-1 and J usage is TRBJ1-4; D unclear. The CDR3 totals 12 residues. V lost 4 bases to trimming and J lost 8 bases, with 11 bases between them. Per the germline V gene, CDR1 is SQVTM and CDR2 is ANQGSEA. CDR3 nucleotide sequence: TGCAGCGTTGGTGGGGATAGGGAAAAACTGTTTTTT. Amino acids: CSVGGDREKLFF.

This clonotype was seen many times. The chain employs TRBV5-1 and TRBJ2-1; the match to TRBD2 covers 10 bases. V was pared by 2 bases and J by 7 bases, with 6 bases of the junction left unmatched. This CDR3 comprises 15 residues. CDR1 SGHRS and CDR2 YFSETQ come from the germline V gene. CDR3 protein: CASSFGLAGANEQFF. The CDR3 coding sequence is TGCGCCAGCAGCTTTGGTCTAGCGGGAGCGAATGAGCAGTTCTTC.

Ten or more counts support this clonotype. CDR3 nucleotides: TGTGCCAGCAGTTACGACCAAAACTATGGCTACACCTTC. Translated: CASSYDQNYGYTF. The chain uses TRBV6-6 and TRBJ1-2; no clear D gene. This CDR3 has 13 amino acids. Germline CDR1 is MNHNY and CDR2 is SVGAGI (reference sequence). Trimming took 2 bases from V and 2 from J, leaving 6 bases between them.

The chain employs TRBV20-1 and TRBJ2-1; 13 nucleotides match TRBD2. This CDR3 is built from 16 residues. V shed 3 bases, J shed 4 bases, and the junction held 6 bases outside the gene matches. The V gene's germline CDR1 is DFQATT and CDR2 SNEGSKA (reference sequence). The CDR3 protein is CSARRTSGGRYNEQFF. The CDR3 nucleotides are TGCAGTGCTAGGAGGACTAGCGGGGGACGTTACAATGAGCAGTTCTTC.

This clonotype was counted at least ten times. The chain links TRBV12-3 or TRBV12-4 to TRBJ2-5, with no clear D. The CDR3 length is 11 residues. V was trimmed by 4 bases and J by 5 bases, leaving 5 bases between them. The CDR3 loop reads CASSSRETQYF. For the CDR3, the DNA is TGTGCCAGCAGTTCCCGGGAGACCCAGTACTTC.

With regard to this clonotype: At one end the junction does not follow the germline gene, possibly because of a read error. V and J are TRBV7-9 and TRBJ1-1; no definite D call. Germline values: CDR1 SEHNR, CDR2 FQNEAQ (reference sequence). The CDR3 has 14 residues. This CDR3 is CVSSSSLGNTEAFF. CDR3 nucleotides: TGTGTCAGCAGCTCGTCCCTGGGGAACACTGAAGCTTTCTTT. Combining the CDR3 with reference TRBV7-9 and TRBJ1-1 gives the whole variable domain DTGVSQNPRHKITKRGQNVTFRCDPISEHNRLYWYRQTLGQGPEFLTYFQNEAQLEKSRLLSDRFSAERPKGSFSTLEIQRTEQGDSAMYLCVSSSSLGNTEAFFGQGTRLTVV.

This clonotype was seen many times. The chain is built from TRBV20-1 and TRBJ2-7; D not certain. The V end lost 6 bases, the J end lost 4 bases, and 19 bases lay between the germline ends. This CDR3 spans 14 amino acids. CDR1 and CDR2 (germline): DFQATT, SNEGSKA (reference sequence). CDR3 nucleotides: TGCAGTGCCATCCCTCCTAGTGGGTGGTACGAGCAGTACTTC. Protein sequence: CSAIPPSGWYEQYF.

This clonotype was counted between two and nine times. The chain carries TRBV7-9 and TRBJ1-2; D gene uncertain. Germline-derived CDR1 and CDR2 are SEHNR and FQNEAQ (reference sequence). The CDR3 length is 12 residues. With 2 bases removed from V and 5 bases from J, the gap between germline ends came to 6 bases. Here the CDR3 reads CASSLSGYGYTF. For the CDR3, the DNA is TGTGCCAGCAGCTTAAGTGGGTATGGCTACACCTTC.

This clonotype was detected ten times or more. This chain links TRBV5-1 with TRBJ1-2, with D possibly TRBD1 on 6 matching bases. Between the trimmed V and J ends, which lost 0 bases and 3 bases, there was a span of 9 bases. In germline, CDR1 is SGHRS, CDR2 YFSETQ. The CDR3 covers 14 residues. The CDR3 is CASSLEDSDYGYTF. The CDR3 DNA reads TGCGCCAGCAGCTTGGAGGACAGCGACTATGGCTACACCTTC.

The table lists this clonotype with many counts. The genes are TRBV4-1 and TRBJ2-1, with a tentative D call TRBD2 (5 bases). The CDR3 loop spans 13 amino acids. Trimming shortened V by 3 bases and J by 4 bases, and 7 bases separated the two germline ends. Germline V gives CDR1 MGHRA, CDR2 YSYEKL. The CDR3 nucleotides read TGCGCCAGCAGCCACCGGACTTACAATGAGCAGTTCTTC. This translates into CASSHRTYNEQFF.

This clonotype was picked up many times. V is TRBV5-1 and J is TRBJ1-1, with 9 nucleotides matching TRBD1. This CDR3 has 16 amino acids. Germline values: CDR1 SGHRS, CDR2 YFSETQ. V shed 0 bases and J 3 bases; nucleotides not matched to a gene: 6. The CDR3 spells CASSLGRDRVDTEAFF. The CDR3 DNA sequence: TGCGCCAGCAGCTTGGGCCGGGACAGGGTAGACACTGAAGCTTTCTTT.

In its sample, this clonotype was seen many times. The rearrangement joins TRBV20-1 to TRBJ2-1; D possibly matches TRBD1 or TRBD2 (5 bases each). Germline CDR1 reads DFQATT; CDR2 reads SNEGSKA (reference sequence). The CDR3 has 15 amino acids. The ends were cut back, 0 bases at V and 6 bases at J, with 15 bases in the middle. The CDR3 sequence: CSAREAGEGSNEQFF. CDR3 DNA sequence: TGCAGTGCTAGAGAGGCAGGCGAGGGGTCCAATGAGCAGTTCTTC.

V is TRBV5-1 and J is TRBJ2-1; 8 bases map to TRBD2. Losses at the gene ends were 3 bases for V and 5 bases for J; bases not matched to a gene: 7. The germline V gene encodes CDR1 SGHRS and CDR2 YFSETQ. The CDR3 covers 15 residues. The CDR3 loop reads CASSSLAAEDNEQFF. CDR3 sequence (DNA): TGCGCCAGCAGCTCACTAGCGGCAGAGGACAATGAGCAGTTCTTC.

The table lists this clonotype with many counts. The chain uses TRBV7-6 and TRBJ2-1; tentative D call: TRBD1 (6 bases). This CDR3 region has 13 residues. Germline V gene sequence: CDR1 SGHVS, CDR2 FNYEAQ. V was clipped by 4 bases and J by 9 bases, with 13 bases between them. CDR3 nucleotide sequence: TGTGCCAGCAGCTCAGATACAGGGTTTGAGCAGTTCTTC. The encoded protein is CASSSDTGFEQFF.

This clonotype was seen at least ten times. The CDR3 DNA follows: TGTGCCAGCAGTCAAAACAGGGGCGGAAAGACCCAGTACTTC. It encodes CASSQNRGGKTQYF. This rearrangement joins TRBV12-3 or TRBV12-4 to TRBJ2-5; 7 bases agree with TRBD1. Trimming at V came to 5 bases and at J to 6 bases, leaving 9 bases not matched to a gene. The CDR3 is made up of 14 amino acids.

There are a few counts of this clonotype. J is TRBJ2-7 and V is TRBV10-3; no reliable D call. Germline V gene lookup returns CDR1 ENHRY and CDR2 SYGVKD. The germline V and J ends were trimmed by 3 bases and 3 bases, with 12 bases remaining between them. The CDR3 contains 14 residues. DNA for the CDR3: TGTGCCATCAGTGAAGGTCAGACCTTCTACGAGCAGTACTTC. Translation gives CAISEGQTFYEQYF.

In this sample, this clonotype turned up many times. The chain joins TRBV6-2 or TRBV6-3 to TRBJ2-2, with D possibly being TRBD1 (5 bases). The CDR3 has 17 residues. V was clipped by 0 bases and J by 4 bases, with 15 bases between them. Looked up from germline, CDR1 is MNHEY and CDR2 is SVGEGT. The CDR3 sequence is CASSYSGNTGSTGELFF. CDR3 DNA: TGTGCCAGCAGTTACTCTGGAAACACAGGATCCACCGGGGAGCTGTTTTTT.

V is TRBV21-1 and J is TRBJ1-1; TRBD1, as called in the table, went unchecked against the DNA. TRBV21-1 is an annotated pseudogene. The CDR3 contains 16 residues. CDR3 sequence: CASSHRTGQQNTEAFF. The CDR3 DNA follows: TGTGCCAGCAGCCACCGAACGGGACAGCAGAACACTGAAGCTTTCTTT.

This clonotype has at least ten counts. The rearrangement uses TRBV20-1 and TRBJ2-7; D uncertain. Germline CDR1 and CDR2: DFQATT and SNEGSKA (reference sequence). This CDR3 is 11 amino acids long. The CDR3 protein is CSGQANYEQYF. The CDR3 coding sequence is TGCAGCGGGCAGGCTAACTACGAGCAGTACTTC.

This clonotype appeared many times. J is TRBJ1-5 and V is TRBV15; D is unclear. Germline CDR1 reads LNHNV; CDR2 reads YYDKDF (reference sequence). The CDR3 length is 15 residues. The germline V and J ends were trimmed by 0 bases and 1 base, with 7 bases remaining between them. The CDR3 DNA follows: TGTGCCACCAGCAGAGAAGGAATCAGCAATCAGCCCCAGCATTTT. This gives the protein CATSREGISNQPQHF.

This clonotype was seen a few times. This chain joins TRBV5-1 and TRBJ2-5, with 11 bases that match TRBD1. J gave up 5 bases and V 4 bases, and 4 bases lay outside the gene matches. The CDR3 loop spans 14 amino acids. Germline-derived CDR1 and CDR2 are SGHRS and YFSETQ. CDR3 loop: CASSRDRGAETQYF. For the CDR3, the DNA is TGCGCCAGCAGCCGGGACAGGGGGGCGGAGACCCAGTACTTC.

This clonotype was seen ten or more times. The J gene is TRBJ1-1, the V gene TRBV12-3 or TRBV12-4, with a possible D match to TRBD1 (5 bases). The CDR3 loop spans 13 amino acids. The germline V and J ends were trimmed by 8 bases and 6 bases, with 16 bases remaining between them. The CDR3: CASGDLIRAEAFF. The CDR3 DNA reads TGTGCCAGCGGGGACCTCATTCGGGCTGAAGCTTTCTTT.